This record concerns one T cell receptor (beta chain) sequence. The repertoire was sequenced with immunoSEQ multiplex PCR; TCRdb's copy has only in-frame clones and lacks some. The profile shows fewer than 75,000 clones, approximately 90% of them singletons. The sample is drawn from a study of OX40 agonist ivuxolimab in advanced cancers. Study background: The study gave patients intravenous ivuxolimab at 0.01 to 10 mg/kg every 2 weeks.

The CDR3 runs 15 residues. V was pared by 4 bases and J by 8 bases, with 4 bases of the junction left unmatched. CDR1 and CDR2 (germline): ENHRY, SYGVKD. This clonotype was obtained from an adult with an advanced solid tumor such as melanoma, head and neck, liver or kidney cancer. Sequenced here: CD4+ or CD8+ T cells sorted from blood, sampled in a trial of the OX40 agonist ivuxolimab. The chain links TRBV10-3 to TRBJ2-1; 14 nucleotides match TRBD2. CDR3 in DNA: TGTGCCATCAGTGGGGGACTAGCGGGAGTCTATGAGCAGTTCTTC. Its protein is CAISGGLAGVYEQFF.